What follows are 15 T cell receptor beta chains derived from one specimen sequenced in a study of T cells in Graves' hyperthyroidism and ophthalmopathy. TCR beta CDR3 sequences were amplified from RNA transcripts. The HTBI set primed first-round TCR CDR3 RT-PCR. TCRdb passed the multiplex PCR reads through MiXCR, listing each CDR3 protein once. The repertoire has approximately 590,000 distinct CDR3 sequences, about 15% of them found once; the top ten carry about 7%. The specimen was blood. The origin of the receptors is a woman under 40 with Graves' hyperthyroidism.

The gene calls are TRBV9 and TRBJ2-3; D is possibly TRBD2 (5 bases). The ends were cut back, 1 base at V and 0 bases at J, with 12 bases in the middle. Germline lookup yields CDR1 SGDLS and CDR2 YYNGEE. The CDR3 extends over 16 amino acids. The CDR3 DNA reads TGTGCCAGCAGCGTATTAGGCCTAGCTAGCACAGATACGCAGTATTTT. This translates into CASSVLGLASTDTQYF.

This clonotype was counted many times. The CDR3: CASSLTLSGANVLTF. CDR3 DNA sequence: TGCGCCAGCAGCTTAACCCTATCTGGGGCCAACGTCCTGACTTTC. The rearrangement uses TRBV5-1 and TRBJ2-6, with no clear D. The CDR3 covers 15 residues. Germline V gene data show CDR1 as SGHRS and CDR2 as YFSETQ. Trimming left V 2 bases short and J 1 base short, with 7 bases between.

V and J are TRBV20-1 and TRBJ2-1, with 7 bases identical to TRBD2. CDR3 length equals 15 residues. CDR1 DFQATT and CDR2 SNEGSKA come from the germline V gene (reference sequence). V dropped 3 bases and J dropped 2; count of bases not matched to a gene: 7. The CDR3 nucleotides are TGCAGTGCTAGGGGAGCGGGAAGCACCTACAATGAGCAGTTCTTC. It yields the protein CSARGAGSTYNEQFF.

Details on this clonotype: Given a much more abundant clone one base away, this may be a read error. The gene calls are TRBV4-3 and TRBJ2-7; D is undetermined. The V gene's germline CDR1 is LGHNA and CDR2 YSLEER. This CDR3 contains 14 residues. This chain's CDR3 is CASSEEVQSYEQYF. Here the CDR3 DNA reads TGCGCCAGCAGCGAAGAAGTACAGAGCTACGAGCAGTACTTC.

As to this clonotype: Since a much larger clone is just one base distant, this may be a read error. As DNA, the CDR3 is TGTACCAGCAGCCAAGGGACTAGCGGGAGAAGAGAGACCCAGTACTTC. Amino acids: CTSSQGTSGRRETQYF. The V gene is TRBV3-1, the J gene TRBJ2-5; TRBD2 agrees at 14 bases. The CDR3 extends over 16 amino acids. CDR1 is LGHDT and CDR2 is YNNKEL in the germline V gene (reference sequence).

This clonotype showed up many times. The genes are TRBV12-3 or TRBV12-4 and TRBJ1-5; D might be TRBD1 (5 bases). The CDR3 loop spans 15 amino acids. Trimming removed 3 bases at V and 2 bases at J, with 11 bases between. The DNA for the CDR3 is TGTGCCAGCAGTTTTGGCCAGGGCGGCAATCAGCCCCAGCATTTT. Its translation: CASSFGQGGNQPQHF.

This sequence joins TRBV27 and TRBJ1-5; D may be TRBD1 (5 bases). CDR1 and CDR2 (germline): MNHEY, SMNVEV (reference sequence). Trimming shortened V by 0 bases and J by 5 bases, and 8 bases separated the two germline ends. The CDR3 is 14 residues long. The CDR3 loop reads CASSLSSGHQPQHF. In DNA, the CDR3 is TGTGCCAGCAGTTTATCTTCAGGGCATCAGCCCCAGCATTTT.

This clonotype was recorded many times. This sequence joins TRBV20-1 and TRBJ2-7; 8 positions match TRBD2. CDR3 length: 14 residues. The V gene's germline CDR1 is DFQATT and CDR2 SNEGSKA (reference sequence). V shed 5 bases and J 6 bases; nucleotides not matched to a gene: 12. CDR3 region: CSARLAREGLEQYF. The CDR3 DNA is TGCAGTGCTCGACTAGCGCGAGAGGGTCTCGAGCAGTACTTC.

The V call is TRBV29-1, the J call TRBJ2-1; TRBD2 agrees at 8 bases. This CDR3 is built from 14 residues. Germline-derived CDR1 and CDR2 are SQVTM and ANQGSEA. Germline trimming cut 7 bases from V and 4 bases from J; bases unmatched to any gene: 9. The CDR3 loop is CSGTGTSFYNEQFF. Here the CDR3 DNA reads TGCAGCGGCACCGGGACTAGTTTTTACAATGAGCAGTTCTTC.

CDR3: CASSSLGTANNEKLFF. In DNA, the CDR3 is TGTGCCAGCAGTTCTCTGGGGACGGCCAATAATGAAAAACTGTTTTTT. V usage is TRBV28 and J usage is TRBJ1-4; maybe TRBD1 (5 bases). Germline V gene lookup returns CDR1 MDHEN and CDR2 SYDVKM. There are 16 residues in the CDR3. V was shortened by 4 bases and J by 4 bases, with 16 bases between the two germline ends.

This clonotype was found many times. This sequence joins TRBV28 and TRBJ1-1, with D tentatively TRBD1 (6 bases). Per the germline V gene, CDR1 is MDHEN and CDR2 is SYDVKM. The CDR3 totals 13 residues. V was pared by 6 bases and J by 1 base, with 9 bases between. The CDR3 protein is CASRGAQNTEAFF. The CDR3 DNA reads as TGTGCCAGCAGGGGGGCCCAGAACACTGAAGCTTTCTTT.

In this sample, this clonotype turned up many times. The J gene is TRBJ2-1, the V gene TRBV13; 12 bases align to TRBD2. Germline CDR1 reads PRHDT; CDR2 reads FYEKMQ (reference sequence). The V and J ends lost 1 base and 9 bases, in that order; junction bases with no gene match: 4. This CDR3 comprises 15 residues. The CDR3 bases are TGTGCCAGCAGCTTAGTGTCTAGCGGGAGGGGTGAGCAGTTCTTC. As protein: CASSLVSSGRGEQFF.

The table lists this clonotype with many counts. The gene calls are TRBV6-1 and TRBJ1-5; 7 nucleotides align to TRBD1. CDR1 is MNHNS, CDR2 SASEGT, per germline. CDR3 length equals 14 residues. V lost 8 bases, J lost 2 bases, and 6 bases stayed unmatched. The CDR3 loop is CASVSTGGNQPQHF. CDR3 nucleotide sequence: TGTGCCAGCGTCTCAACAGGGGGCAATCAGCCCCAGCATTTT.

This clonotype was observed at least ten times. The V and J genes are TRBV12-3 or TRBV12-4 and TRBJ2-4; 7 bases are shared with TRBD1. The V segment lost 6 bases and the J segment 5 bases; nucleotides outside the gene matches: 4. The CDR3 has 13 residues. Here the CDR3 reads CASSNRGENIQYF. CDR3 coding DNA: TGTGCCAGCAGCAACAGGGGAGAAAACATTCAGTACTTC.

The chain links TRBV13 to TRBJ2-2; the match to TRBD2 covers 8 bases. Germline assignment: CDR1 PRHDT and CDR2 FYEKMQ (reference sequence). This CDR3 is 15 amino acids long. The V and J ends lost 5 bases and 6 bases, in that order; junction bases with no gene match: 8. The CDR3 here is CASSTLAGLAGELFF. CDR3 nucleotide sequence: TGTGCCAGCAGCACCCTAGCGGGCTTGGCCGGGGAGCTGTTTTTT.